This T cell receptor (beta chain) came from a study of breast tumors, draining lymph nodes, adjacent tissues. The lymph nodes were axillary draining lymph nodes from breast cancer patients. Notes on the study in general: That most tumor T cells come from lymph nodes remained unproven. Tumors had less TCR diversity than lymph nodes, more than nontumor tissue.

In TCRdb, the multiplex PCR reads were re-called with MiXCR into one record per CDR3 protein. In the table there are about 100,000 distinct CDR3 sequences, roughly 20% of which are singletons. The table lists this clonotype with many counts. Its antigen is as yet unknown. Germline-derived CDR1 and CDR2 are SGHNT and YYREEE (reference sequence). The germline V and J ends were trimmed by 0 bases and 7 bases, with 8 bases remaining between them. The CDR3 extends over 13 amino acids. Sequencing used axillary lymph node tissue. This TCR derives from a female donor with breast cancer. Some clones in this sample may be carry-over from other donors' samples. V usage is TRBV5-4 and J usage is TRBJ1-3, with D hard to call. CDR3 DNA sequence: TGTGCCAGCAGCTTGGGCCCCGGCAACACCATATATTTT. Its translation: CASSLGPGNTIYF.